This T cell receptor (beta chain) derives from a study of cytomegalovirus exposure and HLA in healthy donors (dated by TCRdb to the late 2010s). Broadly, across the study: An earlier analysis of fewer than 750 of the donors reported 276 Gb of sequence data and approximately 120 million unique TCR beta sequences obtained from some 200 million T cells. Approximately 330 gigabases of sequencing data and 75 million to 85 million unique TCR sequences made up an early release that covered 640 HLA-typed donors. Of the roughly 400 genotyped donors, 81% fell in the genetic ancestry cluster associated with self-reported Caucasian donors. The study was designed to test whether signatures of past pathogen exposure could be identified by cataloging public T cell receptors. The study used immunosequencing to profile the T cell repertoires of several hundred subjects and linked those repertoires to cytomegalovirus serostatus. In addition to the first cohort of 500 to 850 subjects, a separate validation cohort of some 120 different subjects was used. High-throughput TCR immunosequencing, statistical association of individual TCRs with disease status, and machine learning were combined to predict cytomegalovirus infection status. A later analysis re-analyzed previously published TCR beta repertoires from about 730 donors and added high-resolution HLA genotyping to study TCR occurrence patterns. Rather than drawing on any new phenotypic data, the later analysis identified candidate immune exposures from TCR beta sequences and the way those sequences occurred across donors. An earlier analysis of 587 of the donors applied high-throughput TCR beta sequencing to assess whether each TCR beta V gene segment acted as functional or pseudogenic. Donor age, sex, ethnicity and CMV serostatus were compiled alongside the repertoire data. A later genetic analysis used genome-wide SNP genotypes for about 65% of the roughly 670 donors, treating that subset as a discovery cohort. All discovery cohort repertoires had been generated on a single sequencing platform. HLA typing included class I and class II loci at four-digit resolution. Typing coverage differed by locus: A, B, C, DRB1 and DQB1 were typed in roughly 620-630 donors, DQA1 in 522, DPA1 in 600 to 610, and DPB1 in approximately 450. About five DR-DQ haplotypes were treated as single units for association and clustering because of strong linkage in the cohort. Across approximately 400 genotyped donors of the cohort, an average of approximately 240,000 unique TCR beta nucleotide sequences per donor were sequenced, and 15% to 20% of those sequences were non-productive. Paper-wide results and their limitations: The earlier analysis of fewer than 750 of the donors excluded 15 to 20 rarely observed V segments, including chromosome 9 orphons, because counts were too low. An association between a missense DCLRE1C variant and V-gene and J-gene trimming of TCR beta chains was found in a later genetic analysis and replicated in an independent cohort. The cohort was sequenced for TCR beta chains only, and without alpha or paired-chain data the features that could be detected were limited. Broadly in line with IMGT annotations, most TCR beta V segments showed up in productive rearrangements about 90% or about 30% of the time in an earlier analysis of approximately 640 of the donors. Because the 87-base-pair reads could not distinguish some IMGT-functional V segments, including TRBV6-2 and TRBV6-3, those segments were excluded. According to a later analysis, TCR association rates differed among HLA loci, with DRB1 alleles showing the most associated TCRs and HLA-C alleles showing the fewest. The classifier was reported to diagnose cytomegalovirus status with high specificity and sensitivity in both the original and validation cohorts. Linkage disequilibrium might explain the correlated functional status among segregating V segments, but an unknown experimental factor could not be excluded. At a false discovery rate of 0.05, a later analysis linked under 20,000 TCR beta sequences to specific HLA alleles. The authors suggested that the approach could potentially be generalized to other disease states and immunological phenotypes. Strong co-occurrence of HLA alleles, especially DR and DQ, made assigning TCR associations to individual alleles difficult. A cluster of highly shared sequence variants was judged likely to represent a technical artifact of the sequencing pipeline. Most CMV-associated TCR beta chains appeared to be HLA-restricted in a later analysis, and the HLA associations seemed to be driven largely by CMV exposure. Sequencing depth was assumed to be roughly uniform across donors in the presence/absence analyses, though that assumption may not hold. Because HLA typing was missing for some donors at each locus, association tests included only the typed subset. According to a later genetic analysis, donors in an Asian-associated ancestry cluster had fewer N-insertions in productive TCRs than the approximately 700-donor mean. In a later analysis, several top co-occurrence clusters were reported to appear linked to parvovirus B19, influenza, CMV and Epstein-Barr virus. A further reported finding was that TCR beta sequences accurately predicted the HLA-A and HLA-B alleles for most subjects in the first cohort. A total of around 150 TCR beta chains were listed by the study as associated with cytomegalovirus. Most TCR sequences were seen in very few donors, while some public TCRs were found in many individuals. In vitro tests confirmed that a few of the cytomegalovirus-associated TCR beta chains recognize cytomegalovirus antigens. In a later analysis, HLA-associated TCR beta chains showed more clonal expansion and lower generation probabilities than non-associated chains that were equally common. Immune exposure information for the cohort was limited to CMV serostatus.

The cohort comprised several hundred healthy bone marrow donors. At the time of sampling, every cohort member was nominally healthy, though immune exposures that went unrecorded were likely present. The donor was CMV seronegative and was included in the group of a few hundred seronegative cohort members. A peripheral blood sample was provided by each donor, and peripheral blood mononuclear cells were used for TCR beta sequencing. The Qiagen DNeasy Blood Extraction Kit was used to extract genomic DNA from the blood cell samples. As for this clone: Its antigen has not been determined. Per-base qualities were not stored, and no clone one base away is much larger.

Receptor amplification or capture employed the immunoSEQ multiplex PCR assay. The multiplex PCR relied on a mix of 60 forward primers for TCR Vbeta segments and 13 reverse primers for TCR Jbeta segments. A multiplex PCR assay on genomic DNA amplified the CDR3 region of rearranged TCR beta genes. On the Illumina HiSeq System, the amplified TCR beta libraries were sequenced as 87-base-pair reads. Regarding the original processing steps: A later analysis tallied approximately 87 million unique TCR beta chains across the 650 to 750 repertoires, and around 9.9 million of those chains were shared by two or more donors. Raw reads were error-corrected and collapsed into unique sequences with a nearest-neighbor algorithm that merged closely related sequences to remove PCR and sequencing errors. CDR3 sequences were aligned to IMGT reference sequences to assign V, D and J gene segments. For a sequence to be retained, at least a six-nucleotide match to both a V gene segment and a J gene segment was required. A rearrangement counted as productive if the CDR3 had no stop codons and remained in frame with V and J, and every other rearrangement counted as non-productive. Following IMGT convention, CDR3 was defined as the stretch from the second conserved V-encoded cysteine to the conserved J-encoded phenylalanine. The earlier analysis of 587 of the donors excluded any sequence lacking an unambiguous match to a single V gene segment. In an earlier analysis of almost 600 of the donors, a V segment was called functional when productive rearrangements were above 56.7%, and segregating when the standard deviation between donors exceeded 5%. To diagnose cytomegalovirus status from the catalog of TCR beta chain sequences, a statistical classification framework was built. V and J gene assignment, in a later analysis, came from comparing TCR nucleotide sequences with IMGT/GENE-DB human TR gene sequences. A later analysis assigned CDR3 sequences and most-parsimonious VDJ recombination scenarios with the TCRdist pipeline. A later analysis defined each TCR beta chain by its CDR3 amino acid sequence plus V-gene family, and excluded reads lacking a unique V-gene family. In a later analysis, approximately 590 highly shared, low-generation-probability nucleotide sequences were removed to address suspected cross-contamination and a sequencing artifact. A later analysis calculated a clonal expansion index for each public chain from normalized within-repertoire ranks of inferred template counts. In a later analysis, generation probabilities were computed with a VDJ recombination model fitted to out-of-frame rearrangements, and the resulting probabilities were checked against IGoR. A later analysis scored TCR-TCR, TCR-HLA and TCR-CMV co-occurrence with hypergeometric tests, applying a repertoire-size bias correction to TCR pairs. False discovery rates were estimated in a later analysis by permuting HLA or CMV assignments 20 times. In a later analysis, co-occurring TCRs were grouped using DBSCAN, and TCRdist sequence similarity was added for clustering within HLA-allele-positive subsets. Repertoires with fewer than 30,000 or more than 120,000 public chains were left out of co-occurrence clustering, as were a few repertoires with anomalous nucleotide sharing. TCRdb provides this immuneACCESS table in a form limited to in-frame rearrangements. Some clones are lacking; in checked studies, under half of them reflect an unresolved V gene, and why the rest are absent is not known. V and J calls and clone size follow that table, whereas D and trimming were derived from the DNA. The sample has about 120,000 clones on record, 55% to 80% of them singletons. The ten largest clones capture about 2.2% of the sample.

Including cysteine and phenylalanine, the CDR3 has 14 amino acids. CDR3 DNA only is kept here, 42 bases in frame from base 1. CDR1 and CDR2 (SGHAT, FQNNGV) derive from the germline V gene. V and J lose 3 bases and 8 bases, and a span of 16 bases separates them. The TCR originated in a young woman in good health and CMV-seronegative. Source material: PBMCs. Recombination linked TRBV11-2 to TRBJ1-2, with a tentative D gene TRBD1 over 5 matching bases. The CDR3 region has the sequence CASSFPGISSGYTF. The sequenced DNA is TGTGCCAGCAGCTTTCCAGGGATCAGTTCGGGCTACACCTTC. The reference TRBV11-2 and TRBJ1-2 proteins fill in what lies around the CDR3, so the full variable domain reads EAGVAQSPRYKIIEKRQSVAFWCNPISGHATLYWYQQILGQGPKLLIQFQNNGVVDDSQLPKDRFSAERLKGVDSTLKIQPAKLEDSAVYLCASSFPGISSGYTFGSGTRLTVV.